One sample yielded the 23 T cell receptor beta chains listed below, sequenced in a study of CD8 T cells in Susac syndrome. RNA, at about 0.45 to 1 ug, was reverse transcribed with random hexamers. TCRdb re-called the immunoSEQ multiplex PCR reads with MiXCR, one entry per CDR3 protein. The sample gives a few hundred thousand distinct CDR3 sequences, about 91% of which show up once; more than 0.06% is in the top ten. The specimen was CD4+ T cells from PBMCs. Receptors originate from a human donor with multiple sclerosis.

This sequence joins TRBV19 and TRBJ1-2; 7 positions agree with TRBD1. Germline CDR1 LNHDA, CDR2 SQIVND (reference sequence). This CDR3 spans 12 amino acids. V shed 9 bases and J 3 bases; nucleotides not matched to a gene: 4. As DNA, the CDR3 is TGTGCCAGCCGGGACAGAGACTATGGCTACACCTTC. Residues: CASRDRDYGYTF.

This chain links TRBV19 with TRBJ2-3; a possible D gene is TRBD2 (5 bases). The CDR3 is 14 amino acids. V lost 10 bases and J 0 bases, leaving 14 bases between the germline ends. The germline CDR1 and CDR2 sequences are LNHDA and SQIVND (reference sequence). In nucleotides, the CDR3 is TGTGCCATAAGGGCCAGCGGAAGCACAGATACGCAGTATTTT. Encoded protein: CAIRASGSTDTQYF.

The chain has TRBV12-3 or TRBV12-4 and TRBJ2-2, with 7 bases lining up with TRBD2. The CDR3 consists of 15 residues. The J segment lost 4 bases and the V segment lost 4 bases, leaving 6 bases of the junction unmatched. The CDR3 reads CASSSGGPGTGELFF. CDR3 nucleotides: TGTGCCAGCAGTTCGGGGGGACCCGGCACCGGGGAGCTGTTTTTT.

The chain employs TRBV7-3 and TRBJ2-3; a weak D match, TRBD2 (5 bases). This CDR3 contains 14 residues. The V and J ends lost 5 bases and 2 bases respectively, with 11 bases between them. Germline V gives CDR1 SGHTA, CDR2 FQGTGA. The CDR3 DNA reads as TGTGCCAGCAGCCCTGCGACTAACACAGATACGCAGTATTTT. It translates to CASSPATNTDTQYF.

This sequence joins TRBV18 and TRBJ2-5; no clear D. V shed 5 bases and J shed 2 bases, with 9 bases lying between them. The CDR3 consists of 13 residues. Germline values: CDR1 KGHSH, CDR2 LQKENI. CDR3 protein: CASSKGLQETQYF. DNA of the CDR3: TGTGCCAGCTCAAAGGGCTTACAAGAGACCCAGTACTTC.

The chain uses TRBV20-1 and TRBJ2-7; the match to TRBD2 covers 11 bases. J gave up 3 bases and V 5 bases, and 6 bases lay outside the gene matches. This CDR3 comprises 14 residues. The V gene's germline CDR1 is DFQATT and CDR2 SNEGSKA (reference sequence). The CDR3 sequence is CSASRLAGNYEQYF. CDR3 sequence (DNA): TGCAGTGCTTCGAGACTAGCGGGGAACTACGAGCAGTACTTC.

V and J are TRBV12-3 or TRBV12-4 and TRBJ1-2; maybe TRBD1 (5 bases). With 6 bases removed from V and 7 bases from J, the gap between germline ends came to 12 bases. This CDR3 has 12 amino acids. The DNA for the CDR3 is TGTGCCAGCAGCCTGACAGAGCGTGGCTACACCTTC. This translates into CASSLTERGYTF.

J is TRBJ2-1 and V is TRBV10-3; no clear D gene. The CDR3 runs 15 residues. Deletions cut 10 bases from V and 0 bases from J, with 16 bases between. From germline, CDR1 is ENHRY and CDR2 SYGVKD. This CDR3 reads CATSGRTGSYNEQFF. The CDR3 nucleotides are TGTGCCACTTCGGGTAGGACGGGCTCCTACAATGAGCAGTTCTTC.

The chain joins TRBV6-1 to TRBJ2-7; 15 nucleotides align to TRBD2. V gave up 1 base and J gave up 12 bases; unmatched junction bases: 7. CDR1 and CDR2 from the germline V gene are MNHNS and SASEGT. The CDR3 consists of 15 residues. As DNA, the CDR3 is TGTGCCAGCAGTGAAGGGACTAGCGGGGGGGCCCGACGGTACTTC. Protein: CASSEGTSGGARRYF.

The chain employs TRBV3-1 and TRBJ1-4; no definite D call. The CDR3 runs to 14 residues. Germline CDR1 and CDR2: LGHDT and YNNKEL (reference sequence). Trimming took off 7 bases at V and 5 bases at J, with 14 bases between the two ends. The CDR3 region has the DNA TGTGCCAGCAACCGCCAAGGCCAAAATGAAAAACTGTTTTTT. It encodes CASNRQGQNEKLFF.

This rearrangement joins TRBV28 to TRBJ2-5; TRBD1 aligns across 8 bases. Unmatched junction bases numbered 7, after V lost 5 bases and J lost 2 bases. Per germline, CDR1 MDHEN and CDR2 SYDVKM. The CDR3 spans 15 residues. The CDR3 protein is CASSTPGTGQETQYF. CDR3 DNA sequence: TGTGCCAGCAGTACTCCTGGGACAGGTCAAGAGACCCAGTACTTC.

The chain couples TRBV19 to TRBJ1-4, with 8 bases that match TRBD1. The J segment lost 4 bases and the V segment lost 6 bases, leaving 7 bases of the junction unmatched. This CDR3 comprises 15 residues. CDR1 and CDR2 from the germline V gene are LNHDA and SQIVND (reference sequence). CDR3: CASRQGQVLNEKLFF. CDR3 DNA: TGTGCCAGTAGACAGGGACAGGTTCTTAATGAAAAACTGTTTTTT. Full variable domain (rest looked up from reference TRBV19 and TRBJ1-4): DGGITQSPKYLFRKEGQNVTLSCEQNLNHDAMYWYRQDPGQGLRLIYYSQIVNDFQKGDIAEGYSVSREKKESFPLTVTSAQKNPTAFYLCASRQGQVLNEKLFFGSGTQLSVL.

The chain couples TRBV7-9 to TRBJ2-3; 7 nucleotides align to TRBD1. Germline CDR1 and CDR2: SEHNR and FQNEAQ (reference sequence). The V and J ends lost 5 bases and 1 base, in that order; junction bases with no gene match: 12. The CDR3 loop spans 17 amino acids. CDR3 sequence reads: CASSPLPRDRGTDTQYF. The CDR3 coding sequence is TGTGCCAGCAGCCCCCTCCCCCGTGACAGGGGCACAGATACGCAGTATTTT.

J is TRBJ2-3 and V is TRBV5-1; TRBD1 matches at 11 bases. CDR3 size: 17 residues. From germline, CDR1 is SGHRS and CDR2 YFSETQ. V trimming: 4 bases; J trimming: 2 bases; junction bases outside the gene matches: 9. CDR3: CASSRGTGGRNTDTQYF. In DNA form, the CDR3 reads TGCGCCAGCAGCCGTGGGACAGGGGGGAGAAACACAGATACGCAGTATTTT.

The chain couples TRBV20-1 to TRBJ1-2, with TRBD1 as a possible D gene (5 bases). The CDR3 is 17 amino acids. The V gene's germline CDR1 is DFQATT and CDR2 SNEGSKA (reference sequence). With 0 bases removed from V and 2 bases from J, the gap between germline ends came to 19 bases. The CDR3 loop reads CSARDTPRAWGNYGYTF. Here the CDR3 DNA reads TGCAGTGCTAGAGATACCCCCCGGGCTTGGGGGAACTATGGCTACACCTTC.

Points on this clonotype: At one boundary the junction diverges from the germline segment, which might be a read error. V and J are TRBV7-7 and TRBJ2-1, with 10 nucleotides matching TRBD2. The germline V gene has CDR1 SSHAT and CDR2 FNYEAQ (reference sequence). The CDR3 is 15 residues long. The CDR3 sequence is CASSISGRPYNEQFF. CDR3 nucleotides: TGTGCTAGCAGCATTAGCGGGAGGCCATACAATGAGCAGTTCTTC.

V gene TRBV6-2 or TRBV6-3 combines with J gene TRBJ2-1; 13 nucleotides agree with TRBD2. The CDR3 length is 21 residues. The V gene's germline CDR1 is MNHEY and CDR2 SVGEGT. Germline trimming cut 6 bases from V and 0 bases from J; bases unmatched to any gene: 17. The CDR3 nucleotides are TGTGCCAGCAGCTCCGCCGGACTAGCGGGAGCTTACGGAAGCTCCTACAATGAGCAGTTCTTC. Protein: CASSSAGLAGAYGSSYNEQFF.

This chain's CDR3 is CAMRGSTYEQYF. CDR3 coding DNA: TGTGCCATGAGGGGGTCGACTTACGAGCAGTACTTC. The V call is TRBV10-3, the J call TRBJ2-7, with D perhaps matching TRBD1 (6 bases). Deletions cut 9 bases from V and 4 bases from J, with 13 bases between. Germline V lookup: CDR1 ENHRY, CDR2 SYGVKD. This CDR3 has 12 residues.

The chain has TRBV7-8 and TRBJ2-1; 10 bases map to TRBD2. Germline CDR1 and CDR2: SGHVS and FQNEAQ. CDR3 size: 15 residues. V dropped 4 bases and J dropped 10; count of bases not matched to a gene: 10. The CDR3 is CASSSRTSGAREQFF. Written as DNA, the CDR3 is TGTGCCAGCAGCTCACGGACTAGCGGCGCCCGAGAGCAGTTCTTC. Using reference TRBV7-8 and TRBJ2-1 for the parts outside the CDR3, the full variable domain is GAGVSQSPRYKVAKRGQDVALRCDPISGHVSLFWYQQALGQGPEFLTYFQNEAQLDKSGLPSDRFFAERPEGSVSTLKIQRTQQEDSAVYLCASSSRTSGAREQFFGPGTRLTVL.

The chain joins TRBV6-2 or TRBV6-3 to TRBJ2-1, with 7 bases lining up with TRBD2. This CDR3 contains 16 residues. CDR1 is MNHEY and CDR2 is SVGEGT in the germline V gene. The V gene end was trimmed by 1 base and the J gene end by 3 bases; junction bases not matched to a gene: 6. The CDR3: CASSYLGDYVYNEQFF. As DNA, the CDR3 is TGTGCCAGCAGTTACTTGGGGGACTATGTCTACAATGAGCAGTTCTTC.

The rearrangement links TRBV19 to TRBJ1-1, with 7 positions matching TRBD1. The CDR3 is 14 amino acids. V lost 5 bases and J lost 6; bases outside the gene matches: 9. Per the germline V gene, CDR1 is LNHDA and CDR2 is SQIVND (reference sequence). CDR3 residues: CASSSRQGGSEAFF. DNA of the CDR3: TGTGCCAGTAGTTCCCGACAGGGAGGTTCTGAAGCTTTCTTT.

This clonotype was found once. The rearrangement uses TRBV11-2 and TRBJ1-5, with D possibly TRBD1 on 6 matching bases. The CDR3 runs to 15 residues. Per the germline V gene, CDR1 is SGHAT and CDR2 is FQNNGV. The V gene lost 1 base and the J gene lost 7 bases, with 14 bases spanning the gap. The CDR3, as DNA: TGTGCCAGCAGCTTAGCCCCAGTCAGGGGACAGCCCCAGCATTTT. Translating gives CASSLAPVRGQPQHF.

V gene TRBV5-1 combines with J gene TRBJ2-5; D might be TRBD2 (6 bases). Trimming took off 0 bases at V and 3 bases at J, with 9 bases between the two ends. The CDR3 totals 14 residues. Germline CDR1 reads SGHRS; CDR2 reads YFSETQ. As DNA, the CDR3 is TGCGCCAGCAGCTTGGCTAGCGAGGAAGAGACCCAGTACTTC. Translation: CASSLASEEETQYF.